This T cell receptor (beta chain) is from a study of shared clonotypes between healthy human individuals. Study information: For every donor, three CD4 naive, three CD4 memory, two CD8 naive and one CD8 memory plates were used. General study results and limits: Depth was large, yet rarefaction showed that sorted-subset sequencing was incomplete.

Notes on this clone: Its antigen is still unknown.

Trimming left V 11 bases short and J 1 base short, with 17 bases between. This CDR3 has 14 amino acids. Germline-derived CDR1 and CDR2 are SEHNR and FQNEAQ (reference sequence). Execution of the assay was at deep level. Sequencing was performed with immunoSEQ multiplex PCR; in TCRdb, only in-frame clones are kept and a portion is missing. The data contain roughly 770,000 clones, about 96% of them singletons. Naive CD8 cells lacked CD45RO and underwent positive selection for CCR7, leaving out terminally differentiated effector memory CD45RA+ cells. The receptor comes from a young man in good health. The rearrangement links TRBV7-9 to TRBJ1-1, with D uncertain. Input material: naive CD8+ T cells sorted from blood. DNA of the CDR3: TGTGCCGTCCTATCCTTGGAGTCGAACACTGAAGCTTTCTTT. Translating it yields CAVLSLESNTEAFF.